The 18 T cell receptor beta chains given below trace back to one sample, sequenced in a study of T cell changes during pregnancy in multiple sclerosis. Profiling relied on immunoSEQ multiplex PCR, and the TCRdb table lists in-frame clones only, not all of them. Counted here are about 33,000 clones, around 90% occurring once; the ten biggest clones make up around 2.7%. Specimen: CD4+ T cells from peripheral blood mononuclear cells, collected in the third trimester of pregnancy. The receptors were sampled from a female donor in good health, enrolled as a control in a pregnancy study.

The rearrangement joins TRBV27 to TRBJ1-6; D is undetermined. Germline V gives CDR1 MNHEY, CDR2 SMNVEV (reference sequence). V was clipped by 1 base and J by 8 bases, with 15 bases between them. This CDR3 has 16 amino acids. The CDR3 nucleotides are TGTGCCAGCAGTTTATTGGGCAGAGAAACCTATTCACCCCTCCACTTT. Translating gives CASSLLGRETYSPLHF.

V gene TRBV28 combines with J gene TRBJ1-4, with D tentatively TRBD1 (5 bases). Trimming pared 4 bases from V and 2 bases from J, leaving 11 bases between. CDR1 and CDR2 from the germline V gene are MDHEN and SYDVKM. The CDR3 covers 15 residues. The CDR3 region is CASSYQGLTNEKLFF. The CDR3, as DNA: TGTGCCAGCAGTTATCAGGGATTGACTAATGAAAAACTGTTTTTT.

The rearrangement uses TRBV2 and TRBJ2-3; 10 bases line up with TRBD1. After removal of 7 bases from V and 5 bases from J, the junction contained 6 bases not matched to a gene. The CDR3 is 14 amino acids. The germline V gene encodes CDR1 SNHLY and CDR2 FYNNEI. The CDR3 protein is CASKRGQGLDTQYF. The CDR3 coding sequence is TGTGCCAGCAAAAGGGGACAGGGGTTAGATACGCAGTATTTT.

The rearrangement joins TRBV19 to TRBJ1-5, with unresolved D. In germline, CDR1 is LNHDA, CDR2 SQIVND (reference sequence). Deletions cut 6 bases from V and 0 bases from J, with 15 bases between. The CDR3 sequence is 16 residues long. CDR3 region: CASRPTGTRSNQPQHF. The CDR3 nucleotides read TGTGCCAGTAGACCGACGGGAACCCGTAGCAATCAGCCCCAGCATTTT.

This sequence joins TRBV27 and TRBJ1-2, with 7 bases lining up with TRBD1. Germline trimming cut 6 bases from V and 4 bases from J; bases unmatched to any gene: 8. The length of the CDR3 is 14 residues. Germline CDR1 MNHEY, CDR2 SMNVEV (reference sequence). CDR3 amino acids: CASRLSGTAYGYTF. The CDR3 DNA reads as TGTGCCAGCAGGCTCTCCGGGACAGCCTATGGCTACACCTTC.

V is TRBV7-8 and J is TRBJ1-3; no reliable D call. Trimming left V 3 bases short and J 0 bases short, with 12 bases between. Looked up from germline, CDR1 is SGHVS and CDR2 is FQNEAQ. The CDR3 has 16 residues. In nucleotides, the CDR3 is TGTGCCAGCAGCTTTACCAGGCCAAGCTCTGGAAACACCATATATTTT. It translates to CASSFTRPSSGNTIYF.

CDR3: CASKPDRGRETQYF. The DNA of the CDR3 is TGTGCCAGCAAACCGGACAGGGGGCGAGAGACCCAGTACTTC. The chain uses TRBV5-4 and TRBJ2-5; the match to TRBD1 covers 11 bases. CDR1 is SGHNT and CDR2 is YYREEE in the germline V gene (reference sequence). The CDR3 extends over 14 amino acids. Losses at the gene ends were 6 bases for V and 4 bases for J; bases not matched to a gene: 5.

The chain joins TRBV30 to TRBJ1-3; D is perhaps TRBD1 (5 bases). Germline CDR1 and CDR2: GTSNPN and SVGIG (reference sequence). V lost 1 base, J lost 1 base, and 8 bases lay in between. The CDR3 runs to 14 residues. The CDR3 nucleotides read TGTGCCTGGAGTGCTGGGGGGTCTGGAAACACCATATATTTT. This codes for CAWSAGGSGNTIYF.

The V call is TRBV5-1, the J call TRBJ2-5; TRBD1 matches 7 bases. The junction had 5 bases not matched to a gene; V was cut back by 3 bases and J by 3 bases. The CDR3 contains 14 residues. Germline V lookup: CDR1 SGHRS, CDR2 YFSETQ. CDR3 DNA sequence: TGCGCCAGCAGCTCGGGGACAGCTAAAGAGACCCAGTACTTC. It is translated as CASSSGTAKETQYF.

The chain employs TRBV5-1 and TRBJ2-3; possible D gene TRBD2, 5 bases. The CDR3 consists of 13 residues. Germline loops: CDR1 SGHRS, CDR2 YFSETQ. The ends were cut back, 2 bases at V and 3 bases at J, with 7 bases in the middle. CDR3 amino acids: CASSLLDTDTQYF. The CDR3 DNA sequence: TGCGCCAGCAGCTTACTAGATACAGATACGCAGTATTTT.

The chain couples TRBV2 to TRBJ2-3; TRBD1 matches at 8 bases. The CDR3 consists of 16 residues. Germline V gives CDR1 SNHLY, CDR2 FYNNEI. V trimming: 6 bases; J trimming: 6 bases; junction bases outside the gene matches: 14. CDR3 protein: CASRARTGKVWDTQYF. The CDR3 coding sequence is TGTGCCAGCAGGGCCAGGACAGGGAAGGTATGGGATACGCAGTATTTT.

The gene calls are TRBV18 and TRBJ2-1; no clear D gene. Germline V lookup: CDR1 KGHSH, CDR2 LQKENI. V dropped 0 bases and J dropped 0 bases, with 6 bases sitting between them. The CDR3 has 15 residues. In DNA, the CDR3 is TGTGCCAGCTCACCACCGGTTAGCTCCTACAATGAGCAGTTCTTC. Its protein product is CASSPPVSSYNEQFF.

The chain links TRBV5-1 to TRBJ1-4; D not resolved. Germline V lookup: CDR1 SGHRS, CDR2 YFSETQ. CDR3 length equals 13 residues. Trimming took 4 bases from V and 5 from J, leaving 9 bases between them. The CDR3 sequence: CASSVGLNEKLFF. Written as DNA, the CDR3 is TGCGCCAGCAGCGTAGGACTCAATGAAAAACTGTTTTTT.

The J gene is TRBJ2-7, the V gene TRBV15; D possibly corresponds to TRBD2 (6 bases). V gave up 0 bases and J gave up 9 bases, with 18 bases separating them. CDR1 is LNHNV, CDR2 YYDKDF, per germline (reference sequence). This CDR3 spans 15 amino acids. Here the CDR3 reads CATSRDVQGLIWQYF. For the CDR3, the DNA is TGTGCCACCAGCAGAGATGTCCAGGGACTCATTTGGCAGTACTTC.

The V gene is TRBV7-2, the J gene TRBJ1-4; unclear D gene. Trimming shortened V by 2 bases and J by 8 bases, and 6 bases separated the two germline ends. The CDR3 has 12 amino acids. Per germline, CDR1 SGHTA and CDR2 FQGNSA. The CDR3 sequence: CASSLQEEKLFF. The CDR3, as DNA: TGTGCCAGCAGCTTACAGGAAGAAAAACTGTTTTTT.

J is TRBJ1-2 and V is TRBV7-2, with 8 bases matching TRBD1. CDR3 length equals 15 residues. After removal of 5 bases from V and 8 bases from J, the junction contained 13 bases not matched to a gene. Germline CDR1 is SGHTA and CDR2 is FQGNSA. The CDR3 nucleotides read TGTGCCAGCAGCCCCCAAGGACAGGGCTATGGGGGCTACACCTTC. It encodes CASSPQGQGYGGYTF.

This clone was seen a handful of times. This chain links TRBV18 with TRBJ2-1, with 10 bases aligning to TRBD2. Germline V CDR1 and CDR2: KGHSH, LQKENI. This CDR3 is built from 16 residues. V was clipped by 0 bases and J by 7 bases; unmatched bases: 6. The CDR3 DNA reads TGTGCCAGCTCACCACCGTCAGCGGGAGGGGGAAATGAGCAGTTCTTC. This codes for CASSPPSAGGGNEQFF.

DNA of the CDR3: TGCGCCAGCAGCCAAGCTCCCCGCGGCAGGGGGCCGGGGGAGCTGTTTTTT. Its translation: CASSQAPRGRGPGELFF. The chain employs TRBV4-1 and TRBJ2-2, with 8 bases that match TRBD1. Losses at the gene ends were 1 base for V and 8 bases for J; bases not matched to a gene: 12. From germline, CDR1 is MGHRA and CDR2 YSYEKL. The CDR3 sequence is 17 residues long.